Listed here are 20 T cell receptor beta chains from one sample, sequenced in a study of graft-versus-host responses after intestinal transplantation. Here immunoSEQ multiplex PCR was the method, and the copy in TCRdb shows in-frame clones only, minus some. Of 13,000 or so clones listed, over 30% are singletons. This specimen consisted of alloreactive CD4+ T cells from a mixed lymphocyte reaction culture, obtained before intestinal transplant. Subset of the sample: CFSE-low proliferating T cells sorted from approximately six-day pre-transplant mixed lymphocyte reaction (GvH or HvG direction). These receptors came from a human patient who received an intestinal transplant.

This clone is medium-sized (0.01 to 0.1%) within its sample. CDR3 nucleotide sequence: TGTGCCAGTAGTACCCCGGGACAGGGAGAAAAACTGTTTTTT. It encodes CASSTPGQGEKLFF. The V and J genes are TRBV19 and TRBJ1-4, with 9 bases matching TRBD1. The CDR3 covers 14 residues. CDR1 is LNHDA and CDR2 is SQIVND in the germline V gene (reference sequence). Trimming took 4 bases from V and 8 from J; bases not matched to a gene: 5.

This clone was seen a handful of times. CDR3 sequence reads: CASSEGGLGTDTQYF. The CDR3 DNA follows: TGTGCCAGCAGTGAAGGTGGACTAGGGACAGATACGCAGTATTTT. The chain has TRBV2 and TRBJ2-3, with TRBD2 matching over 7 bases. In germline, CDR1 is SNHLY, CDR2 FYNNEI. The CDR3 sequence is 15 residues long. V shed 1 base, J shed 3 bases, and the junction held 4 bases outside the gene matches.

This clone was counted only a few times. The chain uses TRBV6-6 and TRBJ2-2, with a possible D match to TRBD2 (6 bases). This CDR3 is built from 15 residues. V dropped 6 bases and J dropped 4 bases, with 15 bases sitting between them. Germline assignment: CDR1 MNHNY and CDR2 SVGAGI (reference sequence). CDR3 DNA sequence: TGTGCCAGCAGGGAGGGCGGGGCAGGCACCGGGGAGCTGTTTTTT. The encoded protein is CASREGGAGTGELFF.

The CDR3 region is CASSLTSGYNEQFF. The CDR3 DNA sequence: TGTGCCAGCAGCTTAACTAGCGGATACAATGAGCAGTTCTTC. This chain connects TRBV7-2 to TRBJ2-1, with TRBD2 identical over 8 bases. V lost 2 bases and J lost 4; bases outside the gene matches: 1. This CDR3 has 14 residues. Germline V gene sequence: CDR1 SGHTA, CDR2 FQGNSA.

This clone is medium-sized within its sample. The V call is TRBV4-1, the J call TRBJ1-2; 11 bases align to TRBD1. This CDR3 is built from 16 residues. J was trimmed by 7 bases and V by 3 bases; bases with no gene match: 10. CDR1 MGHRA and CDR2 YSYEKL come from the germline V gene. The DNA of the CDR3 is TGCGCCAGCAGCCAGGGGGACAGGGGGTTTTTACGTGGCTACACCTTC. Translation: CASSQGDRGFLRGYTF.

V and J are TRBV5-1 and TRBJ2-2; D might be TRBD2 (6 bases). The CDR3 sequence is 17 residues long. The germline V gene has CDR1 SGHRS and CDR2 YFSETQ. The V end lost 0 bases, the J end lost 5 bases, and 17 bases lay between the germline ends. CDR3 nucleotides: TGCGCCAGCAGCTTGGAAAAGGCGGGACCCCTAACCGGGGAGCTGTTTTTT. Protein sequence: CASSLEKAGPLTGELFF.

The CDR3 is CASSLGGTTNEKLFF. The CDR3 nucleotides are TGTGCCAGCAGCTTAGGAGGAACCACTAATGAAAAACTGTTTTTT. This chain connects TRBV7-2 to TRBJ1-4; D remains ambiguous. This CDR3 has 15 residues. The germline V gene encodes CDR1 SGHTA and CDR2 FQGNSA. V gave up 1 base and J gave up 2 bases, with 8 bases separating them.

This clone was detected a few times. The rearrangement joins TRBV6-6 to TRBJ1-3, with 7 bases identical to TRBD1. This CDR3 is built from 15 residues. V shed 4 bases and J 2 bases; nucleotides not matched to a gene: 5. In germline, CDR1 is MNHNY, CDR2 SVGAGI (reference sequence). CDR3 region: CASSSLTGAGNTIYF. Written as DNA, the CDR3 is TGTGCCAGCAGTTCCCTTACAGGGGCTGGAAACACCATATATTTT.

Here the CDR3 reads CASSIYGLAGGRETQYF. Written as DNA, the CDR3 is TGTGCCAGCAGCATCTACGGACTAGCGGGGGGGCGAGAGACCCAGTACTTC. The J gene is TRBJ2-5, the V gene TRBV7-2; 15 bases fit TRBD2. The CDR3 is 17 residues long. Germline V CDR1 and CDR2: SGHTA, FQGNSA. Germline trimming cut 5 bases from V and 4 bases from J; bases unmatched to any gene: 8.

This clone has just a few counts. V and J are TRBV5-1 and TRBJ2-3, with D perhaps TRBD2 (5 bases). V gave up 4 bases and J gave up 2 bases, with 29 bases separating them. In germline, CDR1 is SGHRS, CDR2 YFSETQ. The CDR3 loop spans 20 amino acids. CDR3 sequence (DNA): TGCGCCAGCAGCCCGAGGCTGATGGCTAGCTCTAGCATTTCCACAGATACGCAGTATTTT. Its translation is CASSPRLMASSSISTDTQYF.

The genes are TRBV4-3 and TRBJ1-3; TRBD1 matches at 9 bases. The CDR3 is made up of 17 amino acids. Germline V gene data show CDR1 as LGHNA and CDR2 as YSLEER. The V and J ends lost 0 bases and 4 bases, in that order; junction bases with no gene match: 7. The CDR3 is CASSQEPGQGRGNTIYF. CDR3 sequence (DNA): TGCGCCAGCAGCCAAGAACCTGGACAGGGGCGGGGAAACACCATATATTTT.

This chain links TRBV5-1 with TRBJ2-3; TRBD2 aligns across 8 bases. Germline values: CDR1 SGHRS, CDR2 YFSETQ. Trimming removed 1 base from V and 5 bases from J; junction bases left unmatched: 15. The CDR3 is 18 amino acids. In DNA, the CDR3 is TGCGCCAGCAGCTTGTTGGTTGTGGGAGCGGGGGAAGGAGATACGCAGTATTTT. Its translation is CASSLLVVGAGEGDTQYF. Together with reference TRBV5-1 and TRBJ2-3, the CDR3 gives the full variable domain: KAGVTQTPRYLIKTRGQQVTLSCSPISGHRSVSWYQQTPGQGLQFLFEYFSETQRNKGNFPGRFSGRQFSNSRSEMNVSTLELGDSALYLCASSLLVVGAGEGDTQYFGPGTRLTVL.

V usage is TRBV29-1 and J usage is TRBJ2-6; a possible D gene is TRBD1 (5 bases). Trimming cost V 4 bases and J 2 bases, with 12 bases left between them. This CDR3 is built from 15 residues. Germline V gene sequence: CDR1 SQVTM, CDR2 ANQGSEA. The CDR3 DNA is TGCAGCGTTGGCTCAGGGATCACTGGGGCCAACGTCCTGACTTTC. As protein: CSVGSGITGANVLTF.

This clone came up a few times. The chain couples TRBV18 to TRBJ1-2; TRBD1 is a possible D gene (6 bases). Trimming took off 1 base at V and 2 bases at J, with 14 bases between the two ends. There are 16 residues in the CDR3. Germline loops: CDR1 KGHSH, CDR2 LQKENI. Here the CDR3 DNA reads TGTGCCAGCTCACCACAGTTACAGGGAACAAACTATGGCTACACCTTC. This codes for CASSPQLQGTNYGYTF.

This chain links TRBV29-1 with TRBJ2-1; 11 nucleotides match TRBD2. In germline, CDR1 is SQVTM, CDR2 ANQGSEA. V dropped 6 bases and J dropped 7; count of bases not matched to a gene: 14. The CDR3 runs 16 residues. The CDR3: CSVSPQVSGGGNEQFF. The CDR3 DNA reads TGCAGCGTGTCCCCTCAGGTTAGCGGGGGGGGAAATGAGCAGTTCTTC.

This clone has a handful of counts. V usage is TRBV9 and J usage is TRBJ2-7, with 13 bases fitting TRBD2. V dropped 2 bases and J dropped 2; count of bases not matched to a gene: 1. The CDR3 is 15 amino acids. Per germline, CDR1 SGDLS and CDR2 YYNGEE. Here the CDR3 DNA reads TGTGCCAGCAGCGTCACTAGCGGGGGGGCCTACGAGCAGTACTTC. Translation: CASSVTSGGAYEQYF.

This clone has only a few counts. CDR3 nucleotide sequence: TGTGCCAGTAGTGGACAGGGACAGAACACTGAAGCTTTCTTT. As protein: CASSGQGQNTEAFF. V usage is TRBV19 and J usage is TRBJ1-1, with 8 bases matching TRBD1. CDR1 is LNHDA and CDR2 is SQIVND in the germline V gene (reference sequence). The length of the CDR3 is 14 residues. V lost 5 bases and J lost 1; bases outside the gene matches: 3. The whole variable domain, filled in from reference TRBV19 and TRBJ1-1, reads DGGITQSPKYLFRKEGQNVTLSCEQNLNHDAMYWYRQDPGQGLRLIYYSQIVNDFQKGDIAEGYSVSREKKESFPLTVTSAQKNPTAFYLCASSGQGQNTEAFFGQGTRLTVV.

In nucleotides, the CDR3 is TGTGCCAGCAGTTCCAGCAGCGGGTTAGGGACCCAGTACTTC. It is translated as CASSSSSGLGTQYF. J is TRBJ2-5 and V is TRBV6-1, with D perhaps matching TRBD2 (6 bases). Between the trimmed V and J ends, which lost 5 bases and 7 bases, there was a span of 17 bases. In germline, CDR1 is MNHNS, CDR2 SASEGT. The CDR3 contains 14 residues.

By proportion, this clone is medium-sized. V usage is TRBV19 and J usage is TRBJ1-5, with a possible D match to TRBD1 (6 bases). CDR3 length equals 14 residues. The germline V gene has CDR1 LNHDA and CDR2 SQIVND (reference sequence). V was shortened by 4 bases and J by 9 bases, with 16 bases between the two germline ends. For the CDR3, the DNA is TGTGCCAGTAGTACCGACAGGTTAATCATGCCCCAGCATTTT. It specifies CASSTDRLIMPQHF. Together with reference TRBV19 and TRBJ1-5, the CDR3 gives the full variable domain: DGGITQSPKYLFRKEGQNVTLSCEQNLNHDAMYWYRQDPGQGLRLIYYSQIVNDFQKGDIAEGYSVSREKKESFPLTVTSAQKNPTAFYLCASSTDRLIMPQHFGDGTRLSIL.

Only a few counts were recorded for this clone. The CDR3, as DNA: TGTGCCAGCAGTGCCGGACAGTACAATCAGCCCCAGCATTTT. Translated: CASSAGQYNQPQHF. The genes are TRBV28 and TRBJ1-5; D is perhaps TRBD1 (6 bases). V was shortened by 5 bases and J by 3 bases, with 11 bases between the two germline ends. The CDR3 runs to 14 residues. Per the germline V gene, CDR1 is MDHEN and CDR2 is SYDVKM.